The 22 T cell receptor beta chains listed next were all sequenced from one sample in a study of tumor-infiltrating lymphocytes in primary liver carcinoma. The authors took blood RNA from unsorted whole blood and also extracted germline DNA. A primer matching the constant region was used to make TCR beta cDNA from 450 to 550 ng of total RNA. Investigators got TCR beta libraries out of three nested multiplex PCR rounds, done with slightly modified ARM-PCR. The study ran its first two PCR rounds for approximately 10 cycles each, using TRBV1-TRBV30 forward primers and a C-beta reverse primer. In TCRdb, the multiplex PCR reads were re-called with MiXCR into one record per CDR3 protein. Of around 330,000 distinct CDR3 sequences in the sample, 60% to 80% are singletons; the top ten hold roughly 8.6%. Sequenced sample: peripheral blood. All receptors come from a man aged 35 to 55 with primary liver carcinoma and hepatitis B virus infection.

As for this clonotype: This sequence may be a read error, since a much larger clone differs from it by one base. The CDR3: CSVAPSLSYGYTF. The CDR3 bases are TGCAGCGTCGCCCCTAGTCTTAGTTATGGCTACACCTTC. J is TRBJ1-2 and V is TRBV29-1; D unresolved. The germline V gene encodes CDR1 SQVTM and CDR2 ANQGSEA. The length of the CDR3 is 13 residues. Trimming shortened V by 6 bases and J by 5 bases, and 16 bases separated the two germline ends.

V usage is TRBV4-1 and J usage is TRBJ2-2; TRBD1 aligns across 7 bases. CDR1 and CDR2 (germline): MGHRA, YSYEKL. The CDR3 spans 17 residues. The V gene end was trimmed by 3 bases and the J gene end by 2 bases; junction bases not matched to a gene: 9. The CDR3 DNA follows: TGCGCCAGCAGCCACACACAGGGGACCTCAAACACCGGGGAGCTGTTTTTT. This encodes CASSHTQGTSNTGELFF.

Comments on this clonotype: Since the CDR3 does not end with the conserved phenylalanine or tryptophan, this likely comes from a read error. This chain uses TRBV6-2 or TRBV6-3 with TRBJ1-5; TRBD1 aligns across 8 bases. The CDR3 is 14 residues long. CDR1 MNHEY and CDR2 SVGEGT come from the germline V gene. Trimming removed 6 bases from V and 10 bases from J; junction bases left unmatched: 11. Here the CDR3 reads CASSLTGGGGPQHY. The CDR3 DNA follows: TGTGCCAGCAGCCTAACAGGGGGGGGGGGACCCCAGCATTAT.

With regard to this clonotype: A read error may explain this, as a much larger clone is one base away. The J gene is TRBJ2-3, the V gene TRBV4-1; 10 positions agree with TRBD2. CDR1 is MGHRA, CDR2 YSYEKL, per germline. The CDR3 extends over 15 amino acids. Here the CDR3 reads CTSSLGLAGTDTQYF. In nucleotides, the CDR3 is TGCACCAGCAGCCTAGGACTAGCGGGCACAGATACGCAGTATTTT.

The chain links TRBV28 to TRBJ2-2; D is unresolved. The CDR3 sequence is 15 residues long. The germline CDR1 and CDR2 sequences are MDHEN and SYDVKM. The V and J ends lost 5 bases and 4 bases respectively, with 14 bases between them. The CDR3, as DNA: TGTGCCAGCAGTACGGGCGGTCCCCTCACCGGGGAGCTGTTTTTT. Translated, it gives CASSTGGPLTGELFF.

This sequence joins TRBV10-2 and TRBJ2-7; D call uncertain. The germline V and J ends were trimmed by 8 bases and 7 bases, with 12 bases remaining between them. CDR3 size: 11 residues. Germline values: CDR1 WSHSY, CDR2 SAAADI. The CDR3: CASRRLGEQYF. CDR3 nucleotide sequence: TGCGCCAGCCGCCGCCTTGGGGAGCAGTACTTC.

This clonotype has at least ten counts. At one end, the junction sequence differs from germline, possibly due to a read error. The chain carries TRBV5-1 and TRBJ2-7; a possible D gene is TRBD2 (6 bases). Germline-derived CDR1 and CDR2 are SGHRS and YFSETQ. The CDR3 consists of 11 residues. CDR3 nucleotide sequence: TGCGCCAGCAGCTTGGATGCGGGATGGAACTTC. Encoded protein: CASSLDAGWNF.

On this clonotype itself: A read error may account for a junction end that differs from germline. V and J are TRBV11-2 and TRBJ2-7; 10 nucleotides line up with TRBD1. CDR1 is SGHAT, CDR2 FQNNGV, per germline. The CDR3 is 15 amino acids. CDR3 nucleotides: TGTGCCAACAGCCCTAGATGGACAGGGGGACACGAGCAGTACTTC. It is translated as CANSPRWTGGHEQYF.

On this clonotype itself: This may come from a read error, since a much larger clone is one base off. The chain employs TRBV6-2 or TRBV6-3 and TRBJ2-7; a weak D match, TRBD2 (6 bases). Per the germline V gene, CDR1 is MNHEY and CDR2 is SVGEGT. V lost 2 bases to trimming and J lost 3 bases, with 11 bases between them. CDR3 length: 14 residues. The chain's CDR3 is CASSYGTFCYEQYF. The CDR3 DNA reads TGTGCCAGCAGTTACGGGACTTTCTGCTACGAGCAGTACTTC.

A word on this clonotype: A much larger clone sits a single nucleotide away, making a read error possible. It is likely a read error, because the conserved phenylalanine at the end of the CDR3 is missing. CDR3 amino acids: CASSPTDSSYEQYI. In nucleotides, the CDR3 is TGTGCCAGCAGCCCTACGGACAGTTCCTACGAGCAGTACATC. The chain has TRBV14 and TRBJ2-7, with D perhaps matching TRBD1 (6 bases). Per the germline V gene, CDR1 is SGHDN and CDR2 is FVKESK. The CDR3 length is 14 residues. V lost 4 bases and J 1 base, leaving 11 bases between the germline ends.

Concerning this clonotype: A read error is likely, as this CDR3 ends without the conserved phenylalanine or tryptophan. The CDR3, as DNA: TGTGCCAGCAACTCGGGGATCGGCACTGAAGCTTTCTCT. This sequence encodes CASNSGIGTEAFS. The chain couples TRBV11-2 to TRBJ1-1; the D is unclear. CDR1 and CDR2 (germline): SGHAT, FQNNGV. Trimming took 7 bases from V and 4 from J, leaving 13 bases between them. This CDR3 has 13 residues.

Turning to this clonotype: This may arise from a read error, as a much more abundant clone is one base away. This chain uses TRBV4-1 with TRBJ2-7; no reliable D call. The CDR3 extends over 13 amino acids. The germline V gene encodes CDR1 MGHRA and CDR2 YSYEKL. V was pared by 9 bases and J by 1 base, with 13 bases between. The CDR3 loop reads CASSPGESYEQYF. Written as DNA, the CDR3 is TGCGCCAGTTCGCCCGGTGAGTCCTACGAGCAGTACTTC.

The chain has TRBV29-1 and TRBJ2-4; the match to TRBD1 covers 7 bases. Germline V gene lookup returns CDR1 SQVTM and CDR2 ANQGSEA. The CDR3 length is 13 residues. CDR3 coding DNA: TGCAACACTCTGACAGGGACCAAAAACATTCAGTACTTC. Translation gives CNTLTGTKNIQYF.

With regard to this clonotype: A single base separates this from a much larger clone, so it may be a read error. CDR3 region: CASSFQGSRGEELFF. Here the CDR3 DNA reads TGTGCCAGCAGCTTTCAGGGCTCGCGGGGTGAAGAACTGTTTTTT. This rearrangement joins TRBV5-5 to TRBJ1-4; possibly TRBD1 for D (5 bases). The CDR3 length is 15 residues. Per germline, CDR1 SGHKS and CDR2 YYEKEE (reference sequence).

The chain joins TRBV11-1 to TRBJ2-3; D not resolved. CDR1 and CDR2 from the germline V gene are SGHAT and FQDESV (reference sequence). The CDR3 is 14 residues long. V was pared by 3 bases and J by 11 bases, with 18 bases between. The chain's CDR3 is CASSLERNAYMQYF. The CDR3 DNA reads as TGTGCCAGCAGCTTGGAAAGGAATGCATATATGCAGTATTTT.

The chain links TRBV5-1 to TRBJ2-5; D assignment may be TRBD1 or TRBD2 (5 bases each). Germline CDR1 and CDR2: SGHRS and YFSETQ. This CDR3 is 13 amino acids long. V shed 7 bases and J shed 5 bases, with 15 bases lying between them. The CDR3 protein is CASVEGRGETQYF. The CDR3 DNA reads as TGCGCCAGCGTCGAGGGGCGAGGGGAGACCCAGTACTTC.

Many counts were recorded for this clonotype. V gene TRBV11-1 combines with J gene TRBJ1-1, with D perhaps matching TRBD1 (6 bases). The CDR3 has 14 residues. Trimming shortened V by 3 bases and J by 4 bases, and 12 bases separated the two germline ends. Per germline, CDR1 SGHAT and CDR2 FQDESV (reference sequence). DNA of the CDR3: TGTGCCAGCAGCTTTGTGGGGGCAGGCACTGAAGCTTTCTTT. Its translation: CASSFVGAGTEAFF.

This clonotype was seen a handful of times. A much larger clone lies one base from this, so it may be a read error. The chain joins TRBV10-3 to TRBJ2-5; 7 bases line up with TRBD2. The trim removed 10 bases at V and 7 bases at J, leaving 12 bases unmatched. CDR1 and CDR2 (germline): ENHRY, SYGVKD. The CDR3 extends over 13 amino acids. The CDR3 loop is CATASGSGGTQYF. CDR3 in DNA: TGTGCCACCGCGTCAGGGTCGGGAGGGACCCAGTACTTC.

As for this clonotype: A read error is possible here, since a much larger clone lies one base away. This likely comes from a read error, as the CDR3 has no conserved phenylalanine or tryptophan at its end. The V call is TRBV10-3, the J call TRBJ2-5; TRBD1 agrees at 10 bases. CDR1 is ENHRY and CDR2 is SYGVKD in the germline V gene. V gave up 4 bases and J gave up 3 bases; unmatched junction bases: 2. The CDR3 runs 14 residues. The CDR3 loop reads CAISAGQGKETQYL. The CDR3 nucleotides read TGTGCCATCAGTGCGGGACAGGGGAAAGAGACCCAGTACTTA.

The table lists this clonotype with many counts. This chain joins TRBV6-6 and TRBJ2-7; D gene ambiguous. V lost 0 bases and J lost 2, with 14 bases in between. The CDR3 covers 16 residues. Germline CDR1 and CDR2: MNHNY and SVGAGI (reference sequence). CDR3 sequence (DNA): TGTGCCAGCAGTTACTCGAGTACACGGCCGGCCTACGAGCAGTACTTC. Encoded protein: CASSYSSTRPAYEQYF.

This clonotype was observed once. Since a much larger clone is just one base distant, this may be a read error. The chain is built from TRBV12-3 or TRBV12-4 and TRBJ2-7; TRBD1 might be the D (6 bases). The CDR3 is made up of 15 amino acids. Trimming shortened V by 7 bases and J by 0 bases, and 16 bases separated the two germline ends. The CDR3 nucleotides read TGTGCCAGCAATTCCCCACGACAGGCCTCCTACGAGCAGTACTTC. Its translation is CASNSPRQASYEQYF.

Turning to this clonotype: It is likely a read error, because the conserved phenylalanine at the end of the CDR3 is missing. V and J are TRBV12-3 or TRBV12-4 and TRBJ2-7; 8 positions agree with TRBD2. The CDR3 length is 16 residues. J lost 6 bases, V lost 3 bases, and 13 bases had no gene match. This CDR3 is CASSFVGLAGASEQYI. Written as DNA, the CDR3 is TGTGCCAGCAGTTTTGTAGGTCTAGCGGGTGCTTCCGAGCAGTACATC.